The following is a T cell receptor (beta chain) sequence with its context. Its matching antigen is unknown. The data are from a study of early T cells in non-severe SARS-CoV-2 infection. At the level of the study: Sequenced bulk RNA came from whole blood that was unsorted, and chains were unpaired.

Researchers tagged individual cDNA molecules with unique molecular identifiers. One entry per CDR3 protein results from TCRdb running MiXCR on the 5' RACE reads. The table shows 100,000 to 150,000 distinct CDR3 sequences, with 14% to 15% occurring only once. General study points: Matching against VDJdb likely underestimated virus-specific expansions, favoring anti-spike CD8.

There are 13 residues in the CDR3. Deletions cut 2 bases from V and 7 bases from J, with 9 bases between. In germline, CDR1 is MNHEY, CDR2 SMNVEV (reference sequence). The material sequenced was whole blood. The TCR was taken from an adult who was a healthcare worker with PCR-confirmed SARS-CoV-2 infection or an uninfected control (not recorded which). The V and J genes are TRBV27 and TRBJ2-1, with D maybe TRBD2 (6 bases). CDR3 in amino acids: CASSLASDNEQFF. The CDR3 nucleotides are TGTGCCAGCAGTTTAGCTAGCGATAATGAGCAGTTCTTC.